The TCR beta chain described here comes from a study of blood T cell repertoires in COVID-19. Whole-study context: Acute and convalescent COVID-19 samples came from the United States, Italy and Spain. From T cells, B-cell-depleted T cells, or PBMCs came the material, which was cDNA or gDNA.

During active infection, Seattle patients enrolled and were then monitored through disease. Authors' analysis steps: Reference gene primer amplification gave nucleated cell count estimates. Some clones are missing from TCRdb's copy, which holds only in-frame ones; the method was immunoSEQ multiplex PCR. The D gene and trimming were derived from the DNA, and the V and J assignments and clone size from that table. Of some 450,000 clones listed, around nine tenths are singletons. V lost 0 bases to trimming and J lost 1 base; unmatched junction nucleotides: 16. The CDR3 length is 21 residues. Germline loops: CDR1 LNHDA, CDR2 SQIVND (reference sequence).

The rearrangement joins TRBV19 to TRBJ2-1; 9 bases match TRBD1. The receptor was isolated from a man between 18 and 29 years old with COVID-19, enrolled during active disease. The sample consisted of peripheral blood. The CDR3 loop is CASSIDRNGGQGFWSYNEQFF. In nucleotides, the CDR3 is TGTGCCAGTAGTATAGATCGGAACGGGGGACAGGGATTTTGGTCCTACAATGAGCAGTTCTTC.